This T cell receptor (beta chain) was sequenced during a study of blood T cell repertoires in COVID-19. Original processing methods: Amplifying reference gene primers gave estimates of nucleated cell counts. The table came from immunoSEQ multiplex PCR; TCRdb's copy has only in-frame clones and leaves some out. The DNA was the basis for D and trimming; V, J and clone size are from that table. This table has 95,000 to 150,000 clones, 84% appearing once. The study counted Cohort 3 donors as recovered given two negative PCRs, clearance, or symptom resolution. The CDR3 spans 22 residues. Trimming cost V 0 bases and J 2 bases; bases outside gene matches: 17. Per the germline V gene, CDR1 is LNHNV and CDR2 is YYDKDF (reference sequence).

The rearrangement joins TRBV15 to TRBJ2-2, with TRBD2 matching 11 bases. This receptor was identified in a woman aged 30 to 39 who had recovered from COVID-19. Input material: PBMCs or T cells enriched from blood (not recorded which). The CDR3 reads CATSRDVPLAGGPRQNTGELFF. As DNA, the CDR3 is TGTGCCACCAGCAGAGATGTCCCCCTAGCGGGAGGCCCGAGACAAAACACCGGGGAGCTGTTTTTT. The whole variable domain, filled in from reference TRBV15 and TRBJ2-2, reads DAMVIQNPRYQVTQFGKPVTLSCSQTLNHNVMYWYQQKSSQAPKLLFHYYDKDFNNEADTPDNFQSRRPNTSFCFLDIRSPGLGDTAMYLCATSRDVPLAGGPRQNTGELFFGEGSRLTVL.